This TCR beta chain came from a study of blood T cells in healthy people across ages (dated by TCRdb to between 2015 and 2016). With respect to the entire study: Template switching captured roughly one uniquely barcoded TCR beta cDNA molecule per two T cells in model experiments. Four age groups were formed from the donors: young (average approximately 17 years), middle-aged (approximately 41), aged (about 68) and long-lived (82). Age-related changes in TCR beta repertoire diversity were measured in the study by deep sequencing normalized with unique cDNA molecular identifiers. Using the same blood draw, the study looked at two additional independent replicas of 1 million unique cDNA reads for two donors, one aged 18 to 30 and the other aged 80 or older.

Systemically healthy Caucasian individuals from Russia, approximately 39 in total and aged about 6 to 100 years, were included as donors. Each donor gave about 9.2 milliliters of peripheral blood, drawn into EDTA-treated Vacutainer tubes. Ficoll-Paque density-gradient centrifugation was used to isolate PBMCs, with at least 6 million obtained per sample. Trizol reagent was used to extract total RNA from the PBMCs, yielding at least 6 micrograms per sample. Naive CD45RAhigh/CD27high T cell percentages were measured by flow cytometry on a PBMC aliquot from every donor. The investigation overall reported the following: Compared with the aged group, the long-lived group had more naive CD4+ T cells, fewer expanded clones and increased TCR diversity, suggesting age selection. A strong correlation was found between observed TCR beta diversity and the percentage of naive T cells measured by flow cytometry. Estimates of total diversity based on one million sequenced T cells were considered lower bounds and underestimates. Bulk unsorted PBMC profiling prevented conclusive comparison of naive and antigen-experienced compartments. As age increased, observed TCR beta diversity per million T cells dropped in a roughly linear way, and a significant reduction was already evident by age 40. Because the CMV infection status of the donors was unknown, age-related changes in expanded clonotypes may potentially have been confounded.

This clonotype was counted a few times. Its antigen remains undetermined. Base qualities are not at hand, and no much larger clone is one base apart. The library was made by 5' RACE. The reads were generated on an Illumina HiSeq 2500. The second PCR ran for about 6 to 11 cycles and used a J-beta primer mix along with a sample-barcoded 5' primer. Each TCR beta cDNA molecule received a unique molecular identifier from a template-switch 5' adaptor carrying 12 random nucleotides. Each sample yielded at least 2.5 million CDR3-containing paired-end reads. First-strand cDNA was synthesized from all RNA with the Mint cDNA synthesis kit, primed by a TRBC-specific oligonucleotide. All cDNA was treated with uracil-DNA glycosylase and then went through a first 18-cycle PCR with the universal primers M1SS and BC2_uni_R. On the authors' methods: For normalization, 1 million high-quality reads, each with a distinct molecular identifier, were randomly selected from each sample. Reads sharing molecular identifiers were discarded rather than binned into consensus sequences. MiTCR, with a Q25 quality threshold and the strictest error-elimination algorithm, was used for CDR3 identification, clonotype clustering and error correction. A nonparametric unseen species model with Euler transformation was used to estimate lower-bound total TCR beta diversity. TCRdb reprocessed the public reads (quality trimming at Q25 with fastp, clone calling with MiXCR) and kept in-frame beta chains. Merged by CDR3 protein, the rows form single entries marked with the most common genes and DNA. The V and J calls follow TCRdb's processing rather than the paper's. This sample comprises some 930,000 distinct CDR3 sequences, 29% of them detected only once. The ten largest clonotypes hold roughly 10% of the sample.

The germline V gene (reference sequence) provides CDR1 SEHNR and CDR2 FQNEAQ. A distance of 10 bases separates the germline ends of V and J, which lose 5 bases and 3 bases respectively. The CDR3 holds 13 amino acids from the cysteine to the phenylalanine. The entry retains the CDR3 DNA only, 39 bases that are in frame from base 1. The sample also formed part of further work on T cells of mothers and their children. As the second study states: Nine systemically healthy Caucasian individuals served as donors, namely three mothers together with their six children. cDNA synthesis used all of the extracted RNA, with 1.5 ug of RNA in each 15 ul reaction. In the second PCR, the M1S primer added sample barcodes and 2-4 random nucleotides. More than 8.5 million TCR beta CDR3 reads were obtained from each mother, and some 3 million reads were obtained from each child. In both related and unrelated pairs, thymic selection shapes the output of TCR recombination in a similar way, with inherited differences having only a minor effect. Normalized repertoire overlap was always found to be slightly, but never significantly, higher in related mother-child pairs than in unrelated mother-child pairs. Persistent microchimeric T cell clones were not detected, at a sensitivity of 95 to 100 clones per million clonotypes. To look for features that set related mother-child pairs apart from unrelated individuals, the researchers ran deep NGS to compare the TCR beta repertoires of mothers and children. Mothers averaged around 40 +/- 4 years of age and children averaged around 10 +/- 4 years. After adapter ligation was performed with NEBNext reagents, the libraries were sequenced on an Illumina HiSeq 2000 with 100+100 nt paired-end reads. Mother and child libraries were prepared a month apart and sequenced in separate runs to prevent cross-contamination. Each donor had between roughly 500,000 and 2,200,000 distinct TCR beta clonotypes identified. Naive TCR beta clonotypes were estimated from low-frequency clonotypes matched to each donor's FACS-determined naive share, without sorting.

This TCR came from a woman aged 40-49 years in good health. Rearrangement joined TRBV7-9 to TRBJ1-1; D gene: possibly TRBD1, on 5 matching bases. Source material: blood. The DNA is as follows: TGTGCCAGCAGCGGCAGGGTATACACTGAAGCTTTCTTT. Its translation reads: CASSGRVYTEAFF.